These 3 T cell receptor beta chains came from one sample sequenced in a study of cytomegalovirus exposure and HLA in healthy donors. Vbeta (60) and Jbeta (13) primers were used in the PCR. Repertoires were generated with immunoSEQ multiplex PCR, while TCRdb's copy carries only in-frame clones and drops some. The data show some 150,000 clones, 75% to 80% seen once. The sample comprised PBMCs. The receptors shown here come from a woman under 40 in good health and CMV-seronegative.

This CDR3 reads CASSRQGQGYTF. For the CDR3, the DNA is TGCGCCAGCAGCCGACAGGGACAGGGCTACACCTTC. The rearrangement links TRBV5-1 to TRBJ1-2; 7 bases line up with TRBD1. V shed 4 bases, J shed 8 bases, and the junction held 5 bases outside the gene matches. The CDR3 spans 12 residues. Looked up from germline, CDR1 is SGHRS and CDR2 is YFSETQ.

The chain recombines TRBV29-1 with TRBJ1-2; unclear D gene. The CDR3 sequence is 13 residues long. The V end lost 0 bases, the J end lost 6 bases, and 11 bases lay between the germline ends. Looked up from germline, CDR1 is SQVTM and CDR2 is ANQGSEA. CDR3 DNA sequence: TGCAGCGTTGAAGATCACCGGGGAGATGGCTACACCTTC. This sequence encodes CSVEDHRGDGYTF.

This clone has only a few counts. The chain employs TRBV5-6 and TRBJ1-1; TRBD1 is a possible D gene (5 bases). Germline V gene lookup returns CDR1 SGHDT and CDR2 YYEEEE. Trimming left V 3 bases short and J 4 bases short, with 16 bases between. The CDR3 is made up of 15 amino acids. CDR3 residues: CASSSFKAGITEAFF. The CDR3 nucleotides read TGTGCCAGCAGCTCCTTCAAAGCAGGGATCACTGAAGCTTTCTTT. Based on the CDR3 plus reference TRBV5-6 and TRBJ1-1, the full variable domain is DAGVTQSPTHLIKTRGQQVTLRCSPKSGHDTVSWYQQALGQGPQFIFQYYEEEERQRGNFPDRFSGHQFPNYSSELNVNALLLGDSALYLCASSSFKAGITEAFFGQGTRLTVV.